This T cell receptor (beta chain) originates from a study of control samples from healthy donors and cancer patients. TCRdb's table, derived via immunoSEQ multiplex PCR, lists solely in-frame clones and lacks some. The table records 71,000 or so clones, roughly nine tenths of them present only once. Trimming removed 1 base from V and 2 bases from J, with 8 bases in between. CDR1 LGHDT and CDR2 YNNKEL come from the germline V gene (reference sequence). This CDR3 is built from 14 residues. The receptor's source is a man in his fifties or sixties with lung cancer. Specimen: PBMCs. The chain links TRBV3-1 (or the pseudogene TRBV3-2) to TRBJ2-5, with D possibly being TRBD1 (6 bases). The CDR3 spells CASSQGTVQETQYF. The DNA of the CDR3 is TGTGCCAGCAGCCAAGGGACAGTACAAGAGACCCAGTACTTC.